Each of the 25 T cell receptor beta chains below was sequenced from the same sample in a study of T-cell memory formation after mild COVID-19. TCRdb re-called the 5' RACE reads through MiXCR, storing one row per CDR3 protein. The data show hundreds of thousands of distinct CDR3 sequences, with about 16% seen just once and about a fifth held by the top ten. Sequencing was performed on PBMCs or a T cell subset sorted from them (not recorded which). The receptors were sampled from a young man who had mild COVID-19 (a few samples of this study predate the infection). Cell type and time point are not known.

This chain joins TRBV20-1 and TRBJ1-4; the D gene is possibly TRBD1 (5 bases). CDR3 length: 11 residues. CDR1 is DFQATT and CDR2 is SNEGSKA in the germline V gene (reference sequence). CDR3: CSAGRGEKLFF. Written as DNA, the CDR3 is TGCAGCGCTGGAAGGGGCGAAAAACTGTTTTTT.

This chain links TRBV2 with TRBJ1-1; D is unclear. This CDR3 contains 14 residues. Deletions cut 3 bases from V and 1 base from J, with 9 bases between. The germline V gene encodes CDR1 SNHLY and CDR2 FYNNEI. The CDR3 DNA is TGTGCCAGCAGTGATCCGAGGCAGAACACTGAAGCTTTCTTT. Amino acid sequence: CASSDPRQNTEAFF.

A few counts support this clonotype. The rearrangement links TRBV7-9 to TRBJ2-7; D is ambiguous. Germline V CDR1 and CDR2: SEHNR, FQNEAQ (reference sequence). The V end lost 5 bases, the J end lost 1 base, and 9 bases lay between the germline ends. The CDR3 sequence is 13 residues long. In DNA, the CDR3 is TGTGCCAGCAGCCCTTCGGTATCCTACGAGCAGTACGTC. This encodes CASSPSVSYEQYV.

The rearrangement joins TRBV15 to TRBJ1-1, with D unresolved. With 3 bases removed from V and 2 bases from J, the gap between germline ends came to 7 bases. The CDR3 length is 13 residues. Per the germline V gene, CDR1 is LNHNV and CDR2 is YYDKDF (reference sequence). For the CDR3, the DNA is TGTGCCACCAGCAGTAGGGAAAACACTGAAGCTTTCTTT. This gives the protein CATSSRENTEAFF.

This clonotype showed up many times. The V and J genes are TRBV5-1 and TRBJ1-1; 7 bases line up with TRBD1. Germline CDR1 SGHRS, CDR2 YFSETQ. This CDR3 has 16 residues. The ends lost 4 bases at V and 1 base at J; junction bases unmatched: 10. The CDR3 bases are TGCGCCAGCAGCGCTAATCCGGGACAGAAGAACACTGAAGCTTTCTTT. This sequence encodes CASSANPGQKNTEAFF. The whole variable domain, filled in from reference TRBV5-1 and TRBJ1-1, reads KAGVTQTPRYLIKTRGQQVTLSCSPISGHRSVSWYQQTPGQGLQFLFEYFSETQRNKGNFPGRFSGRQFSNSRSEMNVSTLELGDSALYLCASSANPGQKNTEAFFGQGTRLTVV.

This clonotype has ten or more counts. The chain recombines TRBV12-3 or TRBV12-4 with TRBJ1-1; D perhaps matches TRBD1 (5 bases). Trimming took off 9 bases at V and 4 bases at J, with 27 bases between the two ends. This CDR3 has 17 residues. The CDR3 protein is CASASGTWFQQSTEAFF. The DNA for the CDR3 is TGTGCCAGTGCTTCCGGGACGTGGTTTCAACAAAGCACTGAAGCTTTCTTT.

This clonotype has more than one count but fewer than ten. The chain recombines TRBV3-1 with TRBJ1-1; D gene ambiguous. Germline V lookup: CDR1 LGHDT, CDR2 YNNKEL (reference sequence). The CDR3 has 11 residues. V was trimmed by 8 bases and J by 4 bases, leaving 8 bases between them. DNA for the CDR3: TGTGCCAGCGGGTCGGGCACTGAAGCTTTCTTT. This sequence encodes CASGSGTEAFF.

The rearrangement uses TRBV6-5 and TRBJ1-2, with D unresolved. In germline, CDR1 is MNHEY, CDR2 SVGAGI. V lost 0 bases, J lost 9 bases, and 11 bases lay in between. CDR3 length: 13 residues. CDR3 sequence (DNA): TGTGCCAGCAGTTACTCCGGGATCCTGAGCTACACCTTC. Translating it yields CASSYSGILSYTF.

This clonotype was detected ten times or more. The V gene is TRBV10-3, the J gene TRBJ1-1; 7 positions match TRBD1. Trimming at V came to 2 bases and at J to 11 bases, leaving 11 bases not matched to a gene. Germline V gene data show CDR1 as ENHRY and CDR2 as SYGVKD. The CDR3 has 14 amino acids. CDR3 nucleotides: TGTGCCATCAGTGAGCCCCGGGACAGCCGTCTGGCTTTCTTT. It yields the protein CAISEPRDSRLAFF.

The J gene is TRBJ2-1, the V gene TRBV11-3; 8 bases fit TRBD1. Looked up from germline, CDR1 is SGHNT and CDR2 is YENEEA. V trimming: 6 bases; J trimming: 10 bases; junction bases outside the gene matches: 11. The CDR3 length is 14 residues. The DNA for the CDR3 is TGTGCCAGCAGTTCCGCCCAGGGGGCGAGGGAGCAGTTCTTC. It specifies CASSSAQGAREQFF.

A few counts support this clonotype. The rearrangement links TRBV6-6 to TRBJ2-2; D call uncertain. The CDR3 is 16 residues long. Between the trimmed V and J ends, which lost 5 bases and 1 base, there was a span of 14 bases. In germline, CDR1 is MNHNY, CDR2 SVGAGI (reference sequence). The CDR3 nucleotides are TGTGCCAGCAGTCTGAACAGACCAGAGAACACCGGGGAGCTGTTTTTT. Translation gives CASSLNRPENTGELFF.

This clonotype has more than one count but fewer than ten. The V gene is TRBV30, the J gene TRBJ1-4; D not resolved. Germline loops: CDR1 GTSNPN, CDR2 SVGIG (reference sequence). V was cut by 4 bases and J by 15 bases, with 21 bases left in between. The CDR3 extends over 13 amino acids. DNA for the CDR3: TGTGCCTGGAAAGATTGGAGTAATGAATGGGTGTTTTTT. Encoded protein: CAWKDWSNEWVFF.

The V and J genes are TRBV23-1 and TRBJ2-7, with D tentatively TRBD1 (6 bases). TRBV23-1 is an ORF for which the function is uncertain. This CDR3 has 14 residues. V was trimmed by 3 bases and J by 2 bases, leaving 11 bases between them. The DNA for the CDR3 is TGCGCCAGCAGTCACCCGACAGGAGCCTACGAGCAGTACGTC. Residues: CASSHPTGAYEQYV.

This clonotype was counted only a few times. The rearrangement joins TRBV2 to TRBJ2-7; D tentatively reads TRBD1 or TRBD2 (5 bases each). Germline loops: CDR1 SNHLY, CDR2 FYNNEI. The V gene lost 8 bases and the J gene lost 0 bases, with 11 bases spanning the gap. This CDR3 contains 13 residues. CDR3 DNA: TGTGCCAGCGACCCAGGGAGCTCCTACGAGCAGTACGTC. Its protein product is CASDPGSSYEQYV.

This clonotype was counted a few times. The chain is built from TRBV28 and TRBJ1-2, with 8 nucleotides matching TRBD1. CDR3 length equals 15 residues. Trimming at V came to 6 bases and at J to 5 bases, leaving 11 bases not matched to a gene. CDR1 is MDHEN and CDR2 is SYDVKM in the germline V gene. CDR3 sequence reads: CASRNPSGGWYGYTF. The CDR3 DNA follows: TGTGCCAGCAGAAATCCCTCAGGGGGCTGGTATGGCTACACCTTC.

This clonotype was recorded many times. The chain has TRBV5-1 and TRBJ2-1; possible D gene TRBD1, 7 bases. The CDR3 covers 16 residues. The V end was cut by 1 base, the J end by 0 bases, with 11 bases between. Germline-derived CDR1 and CDR2 are SGHRS and YFSETQ. Written as DNA, the CDR3 is TGCGCCAGCAGCTTGTCGGGGGACAGCTCCTACAATGAGCAGTTCTTC. Its protein product is CASSLSGDSSYNEQFF.

This clonotype was observed a handful of times. The chain recombines TRBV6-2 or TRBV6-3 with TRBJ2-1, with 7 bases matching TRBD2. The germline V gene has CDR1 MNHEY and CDR2 SVGEGT. This CDR3 has 11 amino acids. Trimming removed 6 bases from V and 9 bases from J; junction bases left unmatched: 2. The DNA for the CDR3 is TGTGCCAGCAGGGGAGGGGTTGAGCAGTTCTTC. It encodes CASRGGVEQFF.

Many counts were recorded for this clonotype. This chain joins TRBV4-1 and TRBJ2-1; D perhaps matches TRBD2 (6 bases). Germline CDR1 reads MGHRA; CDR2 reads YSYEKL. The CDR3 loop spans 17 amino acids. Trimming removed 0 bases at V and 0 bases at J, with 12 bases between. For the CDR3, the DNA is TGCGCCAGCAGCCAAGATCCCGGGGGAAGCTCCTACAATGAGCAGTTCTTC. Amino acid sequence: CASSQDPGGSSYNEQFF.

This clonotype appeared a few times. This chain uses TRBV4-3 with TRBJ2-7; D may be TRBD1 (6 bases). Deletions cut 0 bases from V and 13 bases from J, with 16 bases between. This CDR3 comprises 13 residues. From germline, CDR1 is LGHNA and CDR2 YSLEER. The CDR3 nucleotides are TGCGCCAGCAGCCAAGAGGTCAGTGGGACACCTTACTTC. This encodes CASSQEVSGTPYF.

The table lists this clonotype with a few counts. This sequence joins TRBV5-1 and TRBJ2-7; D possibly corresponds to TRBD1 (5 bases). The CDR3 is 15 residues long. Germline loops: CDR1 SGHRS, CDR2 YFSETQ. V was shortened by 0 bases and J by 2 bases, with 12 bases between the two germline ends. The CDR3 here is CASSLGHRIPYEQYF. The DNA for the CDR3 is TGCGCCAGCAGCTTGGGGCACAGGATTCCCTACGAGCAGTACTTC.

This chain uses TRBV5-6 with TRBJ2-5; a weak D match, TRBD1 (6 bases). Germline CDR1 and CDR2: SGHDT and YYEEEE. V was clipped by 1 base and J by 1 base, with 8 bases between them. The CDR3 is 14 amino acids. The CDR3 nucleotides read TGTGCCAGCAGCTTGCCCAGGGGCCAAGAGACCCAGTACTTC. The encoded protein is CASSLPRGQETQYF.

In DNA, the CDR3 is TGTGCCAGCAGTCTCTCGGACAGACTGAACACTGAAGCTTTCTTT. It translates to CASSLSDRLNTEAFF. The V gene is TRBV28, the J gene TRBJ1-1; weak D call: TRBD1 (6 bases). Germline CDR1 is MDHEN and CDR2 is SYDVKM. The CDR3 extends over 15 amino acids. Trimming took 5 bases from V and 0 from J, leaving 13 bases between them. Drawing the rest from reference TRBV28 and TRBJ1-1, the complete variable domain is DVKVTQSSRYLVKRTGEKVFLECVQDMDHENMFWYRQDPGLGLRLIYFSYDVKMKEKGDIPEGYSVSREKKERFSLILESASTNQTSMYLCASSLSDRLNTEAFFGQGTRLTVV.

This clonotype was seen at least ten times. The rearrangement uses TRBV7-9 and TRBJ1-5, with D maybe TRBD1 (6 bases). The CDR3 has 15 residues. Germline CDR1 and CDR2: SEHNR and FQNEAQ (reference sequence). V was trimmed by 1 base and J by 4 bases, leaving 11 bases between them. CDR3 bases: TGTGCCAGCAGCTTAGGACAGGCCCCAAATCAGCCCCAGCATTTT. Protein sequence: CASSLGQAPNQPQHF.

V is TRBV12-3 or TRBV12-4 and J is TRBJ1-2, with D perhaps TRBD1 (5 bases). This CDR3 contains 11 residues. With 4 bases removed from V and 8 bases from J, the gap between germline ends came to 8 bases. The CDR3 DNA reads as TGTGCCAGCAGTTGGGGGTACGGCTACACCTTC. Translated: CASSWGYGYTF.

The V call is TRBV12-3 or TRBV12-4, the J call TRBJ2-3, with unresolved D. The CDR3 runs 12 residues. V lost 6 bases and J lost 4, with 8 bases in between. The CDR3 loop reads CASSSWPDTQYF. For the CDR3, the DNA is TGTGCCAGCAGCAGTTGGCCAGATACGCAGTATTTT.